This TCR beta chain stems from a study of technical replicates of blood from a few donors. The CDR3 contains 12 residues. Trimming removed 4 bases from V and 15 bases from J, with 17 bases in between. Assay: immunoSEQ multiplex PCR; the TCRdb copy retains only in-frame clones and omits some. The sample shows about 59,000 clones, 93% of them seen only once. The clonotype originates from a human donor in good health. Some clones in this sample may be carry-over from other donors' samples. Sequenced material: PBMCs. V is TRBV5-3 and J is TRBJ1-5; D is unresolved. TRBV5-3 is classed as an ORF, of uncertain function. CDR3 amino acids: CARSPDAGNPHF. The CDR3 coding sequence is TGTGCCAGAAGCCCGGACGCCGGGAACCCGCATTTT.